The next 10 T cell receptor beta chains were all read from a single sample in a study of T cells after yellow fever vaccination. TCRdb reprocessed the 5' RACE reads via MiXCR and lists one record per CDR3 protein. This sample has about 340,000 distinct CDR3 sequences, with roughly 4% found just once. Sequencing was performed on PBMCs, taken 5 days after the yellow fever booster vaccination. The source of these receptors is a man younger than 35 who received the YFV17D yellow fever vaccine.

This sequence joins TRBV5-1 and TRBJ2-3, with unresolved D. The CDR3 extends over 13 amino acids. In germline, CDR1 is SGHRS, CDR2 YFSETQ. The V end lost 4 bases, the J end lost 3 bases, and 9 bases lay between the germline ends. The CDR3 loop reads CASSPIRTDTQYF. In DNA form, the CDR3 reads TGCGCCAGCAGCCCCATACGAACAGATACGCAGTATTTT.

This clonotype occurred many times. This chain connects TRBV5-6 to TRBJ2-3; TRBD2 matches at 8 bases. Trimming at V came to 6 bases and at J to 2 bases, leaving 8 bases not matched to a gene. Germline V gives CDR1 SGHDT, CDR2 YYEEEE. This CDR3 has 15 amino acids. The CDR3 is CASNPLAVNTDTQYF. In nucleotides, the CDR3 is TGTGCCAGCAACCCACTAGCGGTGAACACAGATACGCAGTATTTT.

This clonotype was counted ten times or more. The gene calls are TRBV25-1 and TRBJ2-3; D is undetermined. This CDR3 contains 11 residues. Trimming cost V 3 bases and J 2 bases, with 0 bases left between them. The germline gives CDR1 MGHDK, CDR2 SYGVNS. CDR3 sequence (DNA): TGTGCCAGCAGTGACACAGATACGCAGTATTTT. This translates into CASSDTDTQYF. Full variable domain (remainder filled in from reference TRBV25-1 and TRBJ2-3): EADIYQTPRYLVIGTGKKITLECSQTMGHDKMYWYQQDPGMELHLIHYSYGVNSTEKGDLSSESTVSRIRTEHFPLTLESARPSHTSQYLCASSDTDTQYFGPGTRLTVL.

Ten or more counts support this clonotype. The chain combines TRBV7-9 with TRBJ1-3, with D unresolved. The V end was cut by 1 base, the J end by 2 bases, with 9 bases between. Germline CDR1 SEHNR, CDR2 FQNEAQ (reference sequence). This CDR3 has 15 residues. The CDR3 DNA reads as TGTGCCAGCAGCTTAGTTGGGATCCCTGGAAACACCATATATTTT. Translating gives CASSLVGIPGNTIYF.

The chain's CDR3 is CASSLVGGRLTSGNTIYF. Here the CDR3 DNA reads TGTGCCAGCAGCTTAGTGGGGGGACGGTTAACCTCTGGAAACACCATATATTTT. The V and J genes are TRBV7-9 and TRBJ1-3; maybe TRBD1 (5 bases). The CDR3 length is 18 residues. Between the trimmed V and J ends, which lost 1 base and 0 bases, there was a span of 16 bases. From germline, CDR1 is SEHNR and CDR2 FQNEAQ (reference sequence).

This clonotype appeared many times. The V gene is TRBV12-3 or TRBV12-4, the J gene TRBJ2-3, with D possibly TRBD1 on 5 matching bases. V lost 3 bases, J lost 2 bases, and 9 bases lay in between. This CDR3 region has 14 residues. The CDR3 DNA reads TGTGCCAGCAGTTTGGGGCGGAACACAGATACGCAGTATTTT. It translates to CASSLGRNTDTQYF.

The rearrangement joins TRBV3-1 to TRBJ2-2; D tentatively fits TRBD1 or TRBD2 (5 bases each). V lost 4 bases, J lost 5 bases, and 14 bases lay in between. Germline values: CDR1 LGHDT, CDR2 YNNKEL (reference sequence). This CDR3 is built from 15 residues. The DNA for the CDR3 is TGTGCCAGCAGCCTGAGGCAGGGAGAGACCGGGGAGCTGTTTTTT. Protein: CASSLRQGETGELFF.

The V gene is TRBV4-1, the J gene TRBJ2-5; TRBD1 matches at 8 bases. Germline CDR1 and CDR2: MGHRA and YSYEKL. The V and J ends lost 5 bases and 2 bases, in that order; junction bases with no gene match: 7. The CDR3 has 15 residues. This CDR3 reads CASSKQQGDQETQYF. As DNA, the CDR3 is TGCGCCAGCAGCAAACAACAGGGGGATCAAGAGACCCAGTACTTC.

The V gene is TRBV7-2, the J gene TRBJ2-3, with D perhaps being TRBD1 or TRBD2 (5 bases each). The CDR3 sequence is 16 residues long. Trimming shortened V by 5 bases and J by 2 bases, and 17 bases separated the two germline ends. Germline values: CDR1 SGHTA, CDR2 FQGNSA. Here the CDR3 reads CASSGTRGLLTDTQYF. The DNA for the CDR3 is TGTGCCAGCAGCGGGACCCGGGGCCTTCTCACAGATACGCAGTATTTT.

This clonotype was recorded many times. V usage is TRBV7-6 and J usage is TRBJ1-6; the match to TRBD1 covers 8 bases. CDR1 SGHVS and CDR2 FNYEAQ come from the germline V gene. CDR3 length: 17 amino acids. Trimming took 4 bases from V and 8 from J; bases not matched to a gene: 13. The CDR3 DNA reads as TGTGCCAGCAGCTCACAGAATACCGGGACAGGCCATTCACCCCTCCACTTT. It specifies CASSSQNTGTGHSPLHF.